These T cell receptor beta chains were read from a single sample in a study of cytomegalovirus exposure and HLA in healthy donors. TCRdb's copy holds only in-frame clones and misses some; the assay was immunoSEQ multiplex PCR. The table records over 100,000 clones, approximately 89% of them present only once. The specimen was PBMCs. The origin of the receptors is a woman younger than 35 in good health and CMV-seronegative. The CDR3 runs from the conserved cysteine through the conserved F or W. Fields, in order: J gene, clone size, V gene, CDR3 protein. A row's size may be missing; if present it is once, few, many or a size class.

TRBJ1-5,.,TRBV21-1,CASSAHARGQPQHF
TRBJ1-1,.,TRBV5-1,CASSLVGSLNTEAFF
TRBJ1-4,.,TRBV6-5,CASSPWRADNEKLFF
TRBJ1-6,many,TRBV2,CASSEVRGSNSPLHF
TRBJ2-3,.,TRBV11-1,CASTYRSDTQYF
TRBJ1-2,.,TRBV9,CASSAAVAGPRSGSYTF
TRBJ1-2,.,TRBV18,CASSPGQDYGYTF
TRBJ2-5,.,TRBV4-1,CASSQGTGGETQYF
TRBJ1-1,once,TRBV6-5,CASSSARFEAFF
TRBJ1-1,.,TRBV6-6,CASSYGDFIF
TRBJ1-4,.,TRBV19,CASTGTGREKLFF
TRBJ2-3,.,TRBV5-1,CASSLVGGTTNTQYF
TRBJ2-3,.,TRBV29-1,CSVIGPSGTDTQYF
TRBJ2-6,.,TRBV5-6,CASSGPGISGANVLTF
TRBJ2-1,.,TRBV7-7,CASSPDREGLGEQFF
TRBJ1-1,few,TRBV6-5,CASSYRGVNTEAFF
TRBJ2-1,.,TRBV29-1,CSGGGWEVAPNNEQFF
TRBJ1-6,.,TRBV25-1,CASSEYLGTVNFDSPLHF
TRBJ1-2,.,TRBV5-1,CASSSAGTGNYGYTF
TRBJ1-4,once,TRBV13,CASSLYRYNEKLFF
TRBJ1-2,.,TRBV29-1,CSVREPNYGYTF
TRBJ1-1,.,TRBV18,CASSLNGEVGTEAFF
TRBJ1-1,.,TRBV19,CASSTDRESEAFF
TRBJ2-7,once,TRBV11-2,CASSPIVDRGHLLYEQYF
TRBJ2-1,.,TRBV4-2,CASSQEAKTGRNGEQFF
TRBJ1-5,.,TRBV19,CASSIGGGDQPQHF
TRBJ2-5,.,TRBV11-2,CASSPAGVQETQYF
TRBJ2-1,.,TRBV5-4,CASSPTLNRGHPYNEQFF
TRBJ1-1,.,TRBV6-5,CASSYGWQGATEAFF
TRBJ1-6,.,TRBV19,CASRGSGLSSYNSPLHF
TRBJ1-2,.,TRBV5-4,CASSLDGVGYGYTF
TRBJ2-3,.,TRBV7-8,CASSPHRGLPTDTQYF
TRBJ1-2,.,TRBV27,CASSLSTTGYGYTF
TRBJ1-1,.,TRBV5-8,CASNYVGGSTEAFF
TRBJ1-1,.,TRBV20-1,CSALGEGEAFF
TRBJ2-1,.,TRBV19,CASSIDKAWTGYNEQFF
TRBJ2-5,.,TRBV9,CASSPHGSPPTQYF
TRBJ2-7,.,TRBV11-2,CASSLEVAATYHYEQYF
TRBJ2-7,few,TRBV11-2,CASSLGRGTYEQYF
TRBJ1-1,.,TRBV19,CASRGWDTEAFF
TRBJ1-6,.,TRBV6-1,CASRVTGDNSPLHF
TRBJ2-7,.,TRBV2,CASSEGLIGAEQYF
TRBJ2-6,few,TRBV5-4,CASRLDRGFGANVLTF
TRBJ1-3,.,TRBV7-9,CASSPVTSGNTIYF
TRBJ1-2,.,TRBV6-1,CASITGHTRGYGYTF